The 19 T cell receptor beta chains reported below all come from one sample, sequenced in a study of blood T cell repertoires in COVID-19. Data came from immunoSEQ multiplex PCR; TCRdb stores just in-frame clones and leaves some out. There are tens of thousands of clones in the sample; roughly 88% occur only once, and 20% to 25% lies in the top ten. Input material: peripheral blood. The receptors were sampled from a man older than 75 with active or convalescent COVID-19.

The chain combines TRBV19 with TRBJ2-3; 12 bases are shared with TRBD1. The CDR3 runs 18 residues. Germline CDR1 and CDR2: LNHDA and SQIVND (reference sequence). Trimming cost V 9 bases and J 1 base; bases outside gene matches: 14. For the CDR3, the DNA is TGTGCCAGCGTCCAGGGACAGGGGGCTGGACTTCGCACAGATACGCAGTATTTT. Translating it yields CASVQGQGAGLRTDTQYF.

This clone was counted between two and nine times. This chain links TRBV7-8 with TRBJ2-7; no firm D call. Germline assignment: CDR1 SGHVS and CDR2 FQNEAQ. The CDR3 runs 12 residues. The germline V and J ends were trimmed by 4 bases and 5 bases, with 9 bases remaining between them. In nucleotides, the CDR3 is TGTGCCAGCAGCTGGGCCGTCAACGAGCAGTACTTC. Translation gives CASSWAVNEQYF. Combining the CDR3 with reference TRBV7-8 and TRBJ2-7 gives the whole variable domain GAGVSQSPRYKVAKRGQDVALRCDPISGHVSLFWYQQALGQGPEFLTYFQNEAQLDKSGLPSDRFFAERPEGSVSTLKIQRTQQEDSAVYLCASSWAVNEQYFGPGTRLTVT.

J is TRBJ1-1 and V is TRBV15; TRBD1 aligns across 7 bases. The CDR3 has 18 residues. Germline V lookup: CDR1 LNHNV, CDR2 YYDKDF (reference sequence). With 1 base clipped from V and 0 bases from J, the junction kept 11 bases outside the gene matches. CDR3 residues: CATSRVIRGTAMNTEAFF. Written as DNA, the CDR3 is TGTGCCACCAGCAGAGTAATACGCGGGACAGCCATGAACACTGAAGCTTTCTTT.

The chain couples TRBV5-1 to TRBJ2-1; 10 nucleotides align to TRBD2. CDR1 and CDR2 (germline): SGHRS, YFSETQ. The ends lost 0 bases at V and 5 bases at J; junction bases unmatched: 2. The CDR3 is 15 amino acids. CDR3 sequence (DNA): TGCGCCAGCAGCTTGGAAGCGGGGGGGAACAATGAGCAGTTCTTC. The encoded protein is CASSLEAGGNNEQFF. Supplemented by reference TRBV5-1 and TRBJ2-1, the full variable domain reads KAGVTQTPRYLIKTRGQQVTLSCSPISGHRSVSWYQQTPGQGLQFLFEYFSETQRNKGNFPGRFSGRQFSNSRSEMNVSTLELGDSALYLCASSLEAGGNNEQFFGPGTRLTVL.

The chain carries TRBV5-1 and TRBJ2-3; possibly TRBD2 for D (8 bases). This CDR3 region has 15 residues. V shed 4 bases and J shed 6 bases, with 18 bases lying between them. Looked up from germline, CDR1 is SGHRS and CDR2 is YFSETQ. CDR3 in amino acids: CASSPVGRGPDTQYF. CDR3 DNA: TGCGCCAGCAGCCCCGTCGGGAGGGGGCCCGATACGCAGTATTTT.

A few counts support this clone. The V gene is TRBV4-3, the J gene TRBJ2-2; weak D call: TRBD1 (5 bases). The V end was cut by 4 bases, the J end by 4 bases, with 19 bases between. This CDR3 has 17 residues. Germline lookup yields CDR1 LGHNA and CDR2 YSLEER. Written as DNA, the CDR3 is TGCGCCAGCAGCCCGAAAAGTGTGGCAGGGTTCACCGGGGAGCTGTTTTTT. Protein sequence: CASSPKSVAGFTGELFF.

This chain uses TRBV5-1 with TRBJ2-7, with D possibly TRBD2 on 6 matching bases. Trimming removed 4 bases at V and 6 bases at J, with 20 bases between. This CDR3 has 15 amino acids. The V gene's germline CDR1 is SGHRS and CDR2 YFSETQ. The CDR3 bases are TGCGCCAGCAGCCAGAACGGCGGAGGGTTGGGCGAGCAGTACTTC. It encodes CASSQNGGGLGEQYF.

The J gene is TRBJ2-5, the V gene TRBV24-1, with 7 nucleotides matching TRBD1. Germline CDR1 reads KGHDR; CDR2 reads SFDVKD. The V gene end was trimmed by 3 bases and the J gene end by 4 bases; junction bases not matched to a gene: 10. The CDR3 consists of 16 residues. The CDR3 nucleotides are TGTGCCACCAGTGATCTAGGGACAGCCCAAATAGAGACCCAGTACTTC. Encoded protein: CATSDLGTAQIETQYF.

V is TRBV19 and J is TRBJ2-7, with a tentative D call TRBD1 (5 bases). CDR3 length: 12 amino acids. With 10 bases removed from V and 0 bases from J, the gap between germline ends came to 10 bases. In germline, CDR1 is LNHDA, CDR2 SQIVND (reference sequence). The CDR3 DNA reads TGTGCCACTGAAGGGGCCTCCTACGAGCAGTACTTC. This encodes CATEGASYEQYF.

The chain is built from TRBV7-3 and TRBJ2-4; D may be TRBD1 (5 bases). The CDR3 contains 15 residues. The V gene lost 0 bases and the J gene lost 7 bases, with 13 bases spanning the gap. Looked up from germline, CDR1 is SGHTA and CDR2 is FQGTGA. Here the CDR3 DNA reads TGTGCCAGCAGCTTAACTAGGGGTGAATGGAACATTCAGTACTTC. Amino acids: CASSLTRGEWNIQYF.

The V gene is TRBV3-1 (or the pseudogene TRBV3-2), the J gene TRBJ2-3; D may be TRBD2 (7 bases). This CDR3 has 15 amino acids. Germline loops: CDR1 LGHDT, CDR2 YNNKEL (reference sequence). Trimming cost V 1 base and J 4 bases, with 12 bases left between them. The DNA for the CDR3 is TGTGCCAGCAGCCAAGTGCAGGGGAGGGCAGATACGCAGTATTTT. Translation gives CASSQVQGRADTQYF.

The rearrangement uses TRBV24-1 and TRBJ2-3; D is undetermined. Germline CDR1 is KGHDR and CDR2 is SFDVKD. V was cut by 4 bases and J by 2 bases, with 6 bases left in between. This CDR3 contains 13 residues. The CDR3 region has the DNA TGTGCCACCAGTGAAACACCCACAGATACGCAGTATTTT. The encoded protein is CATSETPTDTQYF.

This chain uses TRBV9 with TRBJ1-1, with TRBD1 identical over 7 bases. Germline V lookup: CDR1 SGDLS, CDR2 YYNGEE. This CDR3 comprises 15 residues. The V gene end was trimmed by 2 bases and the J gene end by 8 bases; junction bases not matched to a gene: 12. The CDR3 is CASSVYGQDELEAFF. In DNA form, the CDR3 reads TGTGCCAGCAGCGTCTACGGACAGGATGAACTCGAAGCTTTCTTT.

The CDR3 DNA reads TGTGCCAGTAGTAACAGGGTTGATAGCACCATATATTTT. As protein: CASSNRVDSTIYF. The rearrangement uses TRBV19 and TRBJ1-3; maybe TRBD1 (6 bases). Trimming took off 4 bases at V and 9 bases at J, with 13 bases between the two ends. CDR3 length: 13 amino acids. Germline V CDR1 and CDR2: LNHDA, SQIVND (reference sequence).

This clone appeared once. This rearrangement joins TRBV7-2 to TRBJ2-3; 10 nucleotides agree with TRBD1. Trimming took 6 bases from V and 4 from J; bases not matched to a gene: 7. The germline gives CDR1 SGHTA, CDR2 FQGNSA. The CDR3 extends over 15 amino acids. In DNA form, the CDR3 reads TGTGCCAGCAGTACCAGGACAGGGGGATCAGATACGCAGTATTTT. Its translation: CASSTRTGGSDTQYF.

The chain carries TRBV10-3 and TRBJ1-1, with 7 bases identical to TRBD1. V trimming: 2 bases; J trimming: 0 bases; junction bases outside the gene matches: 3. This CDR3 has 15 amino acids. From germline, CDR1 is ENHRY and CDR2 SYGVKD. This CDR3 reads CAISETGTVNTEAFF. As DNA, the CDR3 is TGTGCCATCAGTGAGACCGGGACAGTGAACACTGAAGCTTTCTTT.

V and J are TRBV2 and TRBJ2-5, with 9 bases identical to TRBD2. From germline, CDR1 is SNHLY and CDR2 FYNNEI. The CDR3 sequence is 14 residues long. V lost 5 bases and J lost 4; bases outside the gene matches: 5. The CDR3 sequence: CASSRSGSGETQYF. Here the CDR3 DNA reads TGTGCCAGCAGTCGTAGCGGGAGCGGAGAGACCCAGTACTTC.

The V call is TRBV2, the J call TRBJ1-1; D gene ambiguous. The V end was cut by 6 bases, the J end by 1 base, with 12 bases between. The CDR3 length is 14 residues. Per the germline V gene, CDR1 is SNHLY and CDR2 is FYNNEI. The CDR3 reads CASRASGENTEAFF. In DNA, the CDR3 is TGTGCCAGCAGGGCGTCAGGTGAGAACACTGAAGCTTTCTTT.

The CDR3 loop is CSVDRGNTIYF. CDR3 DNA sequence: TGCAGCGTTGACCGGGGAAACACCATATATTTT. The V and J genes are TRBV29-1 and TRBJ1-3; D is undetermined. The CDR3 covers 11 residues. The germline V gene encodes CDR1 SQVTM and CDR2 ANQGSEA. Trimming shortened V by 3 bases and J by 4 bases, and 4 bases separated the two germline ends.